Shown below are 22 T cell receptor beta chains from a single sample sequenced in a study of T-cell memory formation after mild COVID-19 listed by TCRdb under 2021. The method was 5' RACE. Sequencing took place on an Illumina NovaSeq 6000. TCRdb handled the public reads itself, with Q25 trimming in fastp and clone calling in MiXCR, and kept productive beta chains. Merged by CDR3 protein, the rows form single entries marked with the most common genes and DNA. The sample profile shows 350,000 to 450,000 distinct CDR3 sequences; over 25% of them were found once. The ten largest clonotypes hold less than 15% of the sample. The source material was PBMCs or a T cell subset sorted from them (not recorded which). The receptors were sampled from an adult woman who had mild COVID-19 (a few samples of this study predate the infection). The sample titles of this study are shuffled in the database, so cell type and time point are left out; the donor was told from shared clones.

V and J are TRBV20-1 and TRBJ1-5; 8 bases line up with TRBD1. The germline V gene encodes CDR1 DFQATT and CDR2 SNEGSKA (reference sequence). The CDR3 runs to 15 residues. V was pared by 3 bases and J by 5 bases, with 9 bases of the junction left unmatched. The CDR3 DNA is TGCAGTGCTAGCGATGCGGACAGGGTCTATCAGCCCCAGCATTTT. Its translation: CSASDADRVYQPQHF.

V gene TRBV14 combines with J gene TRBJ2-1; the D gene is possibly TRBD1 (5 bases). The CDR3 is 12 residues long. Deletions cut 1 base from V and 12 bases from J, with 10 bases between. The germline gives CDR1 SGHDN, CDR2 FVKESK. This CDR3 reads CASSQVGRWQFF. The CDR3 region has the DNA TGTGCCAGCAGCCAAGTGGGGCGATGGCAGTTCTTC.

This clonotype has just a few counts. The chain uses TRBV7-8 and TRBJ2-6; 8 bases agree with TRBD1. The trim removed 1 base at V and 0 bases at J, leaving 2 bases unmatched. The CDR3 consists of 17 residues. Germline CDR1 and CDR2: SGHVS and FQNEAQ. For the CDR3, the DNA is TGTGCCAGCAGCTTAGTTACAGGGGGCTCTGGGGCCAACGTCCTGACTTTC. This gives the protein CASSLVTGGSGANVLTF. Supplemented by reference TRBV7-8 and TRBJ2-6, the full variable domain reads GAGVSQSPRYKVAKRGQDVALRCDPISGHVSLFWYQQALGQGPEFLTYFQNEAQLDKSGLPSDRFFAERPEGSVSTLKIQRTQQEDSAVYLCASSLVTGGSGANVLTFGAGSRLTVL.

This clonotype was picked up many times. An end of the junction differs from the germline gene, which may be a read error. The CDR3 bases are TGTGCCAGCAGCCCACGGCAGGGGGCTTACGAGCAGTACTTC. This codes for CASSPRQGAYEQYF. The chain joins TRBV5-1 to TRBJ2-7; 8 bases agree with TRBD1. Per germline, CDR1 SGHRS and CDR2 YFSETQ. The CDR3 loop spans 14 amino acids.

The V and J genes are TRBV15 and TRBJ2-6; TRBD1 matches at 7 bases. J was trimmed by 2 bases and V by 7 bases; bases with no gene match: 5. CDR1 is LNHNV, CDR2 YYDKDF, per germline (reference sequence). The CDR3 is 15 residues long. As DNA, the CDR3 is TGTGCCACCACCACTGACAGGGCTGGGGCCAACGTCCTGACTTTC. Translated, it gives CATTTDRAGANVLTF. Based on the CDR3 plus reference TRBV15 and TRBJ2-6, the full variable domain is DAMVIQNPRYQVTQFGKPVTLSCSQTLNHNVMYWYQQKSSQAPKLLFHYYDKDFNNEADTPDNFQSRRPNTSFCFLDIRSPGLGDTAMYLCATTTDRAGANVLTFGAGSRLTVL.

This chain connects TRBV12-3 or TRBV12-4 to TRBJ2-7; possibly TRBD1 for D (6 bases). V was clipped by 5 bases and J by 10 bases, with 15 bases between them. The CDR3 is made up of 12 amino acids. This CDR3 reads CASSPIRGKQYF. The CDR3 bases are TGTGCCAGCAGTCCCATTAGGGGGAAACAGTACTTC.

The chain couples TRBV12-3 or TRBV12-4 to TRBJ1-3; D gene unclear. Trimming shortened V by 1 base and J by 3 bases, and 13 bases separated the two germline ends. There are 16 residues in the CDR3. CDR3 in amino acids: CASSLGVGGIGNTIYF. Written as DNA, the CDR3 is TGTGCCAGCAGTTTAGGGGTAGGCGGTATTGGAAACACCATATATTTT.

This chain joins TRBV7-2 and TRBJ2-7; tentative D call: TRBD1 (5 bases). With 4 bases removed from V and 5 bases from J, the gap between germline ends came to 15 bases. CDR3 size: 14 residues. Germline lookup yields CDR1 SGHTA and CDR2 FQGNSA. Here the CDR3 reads CASSSQVFLNEQYF. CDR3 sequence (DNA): TGTGCCAGCAGCTCACAGGTGTTCCTCAACGAGCAGTACTTC.

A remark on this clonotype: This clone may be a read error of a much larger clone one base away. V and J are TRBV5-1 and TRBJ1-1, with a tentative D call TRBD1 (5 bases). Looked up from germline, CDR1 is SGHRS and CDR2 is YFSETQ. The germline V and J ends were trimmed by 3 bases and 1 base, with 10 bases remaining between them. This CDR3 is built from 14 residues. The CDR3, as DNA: TGCGCCAGCAGCTCGGGACCGGAGAACACTGAAGCTTTCTTT. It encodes CASSSGPENTEAFF.

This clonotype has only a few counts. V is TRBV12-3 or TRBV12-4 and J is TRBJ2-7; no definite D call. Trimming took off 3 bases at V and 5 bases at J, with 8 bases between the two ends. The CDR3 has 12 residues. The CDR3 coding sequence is TGTGCCAGCAGTTTTATAAATAACGAGCAGTACTTC. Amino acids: CASSFINNEQYF.

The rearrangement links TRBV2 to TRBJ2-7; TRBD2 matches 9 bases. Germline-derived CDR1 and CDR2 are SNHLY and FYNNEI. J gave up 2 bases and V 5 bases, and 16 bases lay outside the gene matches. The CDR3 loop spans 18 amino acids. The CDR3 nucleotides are TGTGCCAGCAGTTTCTCGGGCGGTGTAGCGGGGGTACCCTACGAGCAGTACTTC. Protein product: CASSFSGGVAGVPYEQYF.

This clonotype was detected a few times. CDR3 sequence reads: CSVQPGPAGELFF. CDR3 sequence (DNA): TGCAGCGTTCAACCCGGGCCGGCCGGGGAGCTGTTTTTT. The chain joins TRBV29-1 to TRBJ2-2; D uncertain. V shed 5 bases and J shed 6 bases, with 13 bases lying between them. The CDR3 has 13 amino acids. Per the germline V gene, CDR1 is SQVTM and CDR2 is ANQGSEA.

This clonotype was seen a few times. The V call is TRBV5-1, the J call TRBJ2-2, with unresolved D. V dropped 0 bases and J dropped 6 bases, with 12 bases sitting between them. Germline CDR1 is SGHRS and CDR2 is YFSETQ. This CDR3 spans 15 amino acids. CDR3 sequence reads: CASSLAEPAAGELFF. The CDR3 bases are TGCGCCAGCAGCTTGGCCGAACCCGCGGCCGGGGAGCTGTTTTTT.

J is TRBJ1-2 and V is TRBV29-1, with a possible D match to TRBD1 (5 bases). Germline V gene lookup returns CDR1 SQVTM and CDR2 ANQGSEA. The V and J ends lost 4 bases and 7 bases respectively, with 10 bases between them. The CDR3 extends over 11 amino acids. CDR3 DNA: TGCAGCGTTGCCGGGACGCGTGGCTACACCTTC. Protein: CSVAGTRGYTF.

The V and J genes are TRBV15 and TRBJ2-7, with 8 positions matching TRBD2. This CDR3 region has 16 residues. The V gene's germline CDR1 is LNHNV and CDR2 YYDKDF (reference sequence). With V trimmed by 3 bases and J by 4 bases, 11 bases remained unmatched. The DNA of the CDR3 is TGTGCCACCAGCAGTTACACGAGACTAGCGAGTTACGAGCAGTACTTC. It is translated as CATSSYTRLASYEQYF.

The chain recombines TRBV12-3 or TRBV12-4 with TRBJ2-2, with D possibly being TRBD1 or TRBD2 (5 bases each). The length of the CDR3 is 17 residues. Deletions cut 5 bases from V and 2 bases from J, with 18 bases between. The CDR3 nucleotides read TGTGCCAGCAGTCATCCCGGGACCCCAGGCAACACCGGGGAGCTGTTTTTT. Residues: CASSHPGTPGNTGELFF.

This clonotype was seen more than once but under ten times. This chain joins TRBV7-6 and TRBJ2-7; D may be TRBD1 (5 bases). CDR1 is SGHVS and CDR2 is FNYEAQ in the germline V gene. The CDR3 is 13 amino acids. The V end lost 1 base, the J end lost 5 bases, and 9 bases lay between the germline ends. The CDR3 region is CASSLGPGNEQYF. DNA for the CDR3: TGTGCCAGCAGCTTAGGGCCAGGGAACGAGCAGTACTTC.

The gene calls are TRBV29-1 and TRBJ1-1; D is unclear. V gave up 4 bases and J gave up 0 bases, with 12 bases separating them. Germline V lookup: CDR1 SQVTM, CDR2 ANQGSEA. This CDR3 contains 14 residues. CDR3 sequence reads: CSVVFFVMNTEAFF. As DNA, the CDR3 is TGCAGCGTTGTGTTTTTCGTCATGAACACTGAAGCTTTCTTT.

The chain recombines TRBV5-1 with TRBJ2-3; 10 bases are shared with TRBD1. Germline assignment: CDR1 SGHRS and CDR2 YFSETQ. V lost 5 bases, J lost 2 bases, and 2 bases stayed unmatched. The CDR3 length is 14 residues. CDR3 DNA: TGCGCCAGCAGGGACAGGGGGGTCACAGATACGCAGTATTTT. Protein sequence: CASRDRGVTDTQYF.

This CDR3 reads CASRKTGGETQYF. The CDR3 DNA sequence: TGTGCCAGCAGGAAGACAGGGGGGGAGACCCAGTACTTC. The chain couples TRBV13 to TRBJ2-5; the match to TRBD1 covers 9 bases. This CDR3 comprises 13 residues. CDR1 is PRHDT and CDR2 is FYEKMQ in the germline V gene (reference sequence). After removal of 6 bases from V and 5 bases from J, the junction contained 4 bases not matched to a gene.

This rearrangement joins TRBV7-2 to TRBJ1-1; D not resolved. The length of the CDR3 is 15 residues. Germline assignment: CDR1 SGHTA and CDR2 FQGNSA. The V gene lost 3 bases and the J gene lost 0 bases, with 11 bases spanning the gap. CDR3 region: CASSLFAGMNTEAFF. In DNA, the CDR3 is TGTGCCAGCAGCTTGTTCGCGGGGATGAACACTGAAGCTTTCTTT.

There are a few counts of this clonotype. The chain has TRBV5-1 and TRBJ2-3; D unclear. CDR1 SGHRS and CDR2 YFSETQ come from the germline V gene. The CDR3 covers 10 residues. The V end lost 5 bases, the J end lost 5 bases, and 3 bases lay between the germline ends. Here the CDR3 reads CASRGDTQYF. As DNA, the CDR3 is TGCGCCAGCAGGGGAGATACGCAGTATTTT.